This TCR beta chain derives from a study of cytomegalovirus exposure and HLA in healthy donors (dated by TCRdb to about 2017). Context from the whole study: An earlier analysis of several hundred of the donors reported roughly 270 Gb of sequence data and around 110 million unique TCR beta sequences from about 200 million T cells. Across about 380 genotyped donors of the cohort, an average of about 220,000 unique TCR beta nucleotide sequences per donor were sequenced, and about a sixth of those sequences were non-productive. Rather than drawing on any new phenotypic data, the later analysis identified candidate immune exposures from TCR beta sequences and the way those sequences occurred across donors. Alongside the repertoire data, information on donor age, sex, ethnicity and CMV serostatus was compiled. Every discovery cohort repertoire had been produced on one sequencing platform. In a later genetic analysis, genome-wide SNP genotypes for about 65% of the 666 donors were used, and that subset was treated as a discovery cohort. To study patterns of TCR occurrence, a later analysis re-analyzed previously published TCR beta repertoires from 500 to 850 donors and added high-resolution HLA genotyping. Using immunosequencing, the study profiled T cell repertoires from fewer than 700 subjects and related those repertoires to cytomegalovirus serostatus. An early release that covered roughly 600 HLA-typed donors contained approximately 290 gigabases of sequencing data and tens of millions of unique TCR sequences. HLA typing included class I and class II loci at four-digit resolution. The study aimed to test whether signatures of past pathogen exposure could be identified by cataloging public T cell receptors. An earlier analysis of more than 450 of the donors used high-throughput TCR beta sequencing to judge whether each TCR beta V gene segment behaved as functional or pseudogenic. Several DR-DQ haplotypes were treated as single units for association and clustering because of strong linkage in the cohort. High-throughput TCR immunosequencing, statistical association of individual TCRs with disease status, and machine learning were combined to predict cytomegalovirus infection status. Typing coverage varied by locus: about 629-630 donors for A, B, C, DRB1 and DQB1; more than 500 for DQA1; about 570 for DPA1; around 450 for DPB1. Along with the roughly 610-subject first cohort, a separate validation cohort of around 110 different subjects was used. Among the roughly 400 genotyped donors, around 81% belonged to the genetic ancestry cluster associated with self-reported Caucasian donors. Study-wide findings and limitations: Most TCR sequences were observed very rarely across donors, whereas some public TCRs were present in many individuals. A later genetic analysis associated a missense DCLRE1C variant with V-gene and J-gene trimming of TCR beta chains, and an independent cohort replicated the association. Because the 87-base-pair reads could not distinguish some IMGT-functional V segments, including TRBV6-2 and TRBV6-3, those segments were excluded. This cohort had only TCR beta chains sequenced, and the lack of alpha or paired-chain data limited which features could be detected. A later analysis associated 16,951 TCR beta sequences with specific HLA alleles at a false discovery rate of 0.05. Because HLA typing was unavailable for some donors at each locus, only the typed subset was used in association tests. The study gave a list of 150 to 200 TCR beta chains associated with cytomegalovirus. Linkage disequilibrium might explain the correlated functional status among segregating V segments, but an unknown experimental factor could not be excluded. According to a later genetic analysis, donors in an Asian-associated ancestry cluster had fewer N-insertions in productive TCRs than the roughly 670-donor mean. In an earlier analysis of some 540 of the donors, most TCR beta V segments appeared in productive rearrangements about 87% or about 30% of the time, broadly matching IMGT annotations. CMV serostatus was the only immune exposure information available for the cohort. A further reported finding was that TCR beta sequences accurately predicted the HLA-A and HLA-B alleles for most subjects in the first cohort. Several of the top co-occurrence clusters appeared to be linked to parvovirus B19, influenza, CMV and Epstein-Barr virus, according to a later analysis. A group of highly shared sequence variants was considered likely to be a technical artifact of the sequencing pipeline. Most CMV-associated TCR beta chains appeared to be HLA-restricted in a later analysis, and the HLA associations seemed to be driven largely by CMV exposure. The earlier analysis of around 600 of the donors excluded roughly 17 rarely observed V segments, including chromosome 9 orphons, because counts were too low. When HLA alleles, especially DR and DQ, strongly co-occurred, attributing TCR associations to individual alleles was difficult. The presence/absence analyses assumed that sequencing depth was roughly uniform across donors, and that assumption may not be true. The authors suggested that the approach could potentially be generalized to other disease states and immunological phenotypes. A few of the identified cytomegalovirus-associated TCR beta chains were confirmed in vitro to be specific for cytomegalovirus antigens. In both the original and validation cohorts, the classifier was reported to diagnose cytomegalovirus status with high specificity and sensitivity. Compared with equally common non-associated chains, HLA-associated TCR beta chains in a later analysis were more clonally expanded and had lower generation probabilities. In a later analysis, the rate of TCR association differed among HLA loci, with DRB1 alleles having the most associated TCRs and HLA-C alleles having the fewest.

Libraries were prepared through the immunoSEQ multiplex PCR assay. A mixture of 60 forward primers for TCR Vbeta segments and 13 reverse primers for TCR Jbeta segments was used in the multiplex PCR. The CDR3 region of rearranged TCR beta genes was amplified from genomic DNA by a multiplex PCR assay. Amplified TCR beta libraries were sequenced as 87-base-pair reads on the Illumina HiSeq System. The study's own analysis went as follows. A later analysis counted approximately 74 million unique TCR beta chains across the 550 to 800 repertoires, and some 12 million of these chains were shared by at least two donors. A nearest-neighbor algorithm error-corrected the raw reads and collapsed the reads into unique sequences, merging closely related sequences to remove PCR and sequencing errors. Alignment of CDR3 sequences to IMGT reference sequences was used to assign V, D and J gene segments. Each retained sequence needed at least a six-nucleotide match to both a V gene segment and a J gene segment. Rearrangements were classified as productive when the CDR3 lacked stop codons and remained in frame with V and J, and all other rearrangements were classified as non-productive. CDR3 was defined by IMGT convention, running from the second conserved V-encoded cysteine to the conserved J-encoded phenylalanine. Sequences without an unambiguous match to a single V gene segment were excluded from the earlier analysis of 450 to 650 of the donors. An earlier analysis of 500 to 600 of the donors classified V segments as functional when productive rearrangements were above 56.7% and as segregating when the standard deviation between donors was above 5%. A statistical classification framework was developed to diagnose cytomegalovirus status using the catalog of TCR beta chain sequences. V and J gene assignment, in a later analysis, came from comparing TCR nucleotide sequences with IMGT/GENE-DB human TR gene sequences. A later analysis assigned CDR3 sequences and most-parsimonious VDJ recombination scenarios with the TCRdist pipeline. In a later analysis, each TCR beta chain was defined by its CDR3 amino acid sequence together with its V-gene family, and reads without a unique V-gene family were excluded. In a later analysis, 450 to 600 highly shared, low-generation-probability nucleotide sequences were removed to address suspected cross-contamination and a sequencing artifact. A later analysis calculated a clonal expansion index for each public chain from normalized within-repertoire ranks of inferred template counts. A later analysis computed generation probabilities with a VDJ recombination model fitted to out-of-frame rearrangements, and checked the results against IGoR. In a later analysis, hypergeometric tests were used to score TCR-TCR, TCR-HLA and TCR-CMV co-occurrence, with a repertoire-size bias correction applied to TCR pairs. In a later analysis, false discovery rates were estimated by permuting HLA or CMV assignments 20 times. A later analysis grouped co-occurring TCRs with DBSCAN, adding TCRdist sequence similarity when clustering within HLA-allele-positive subsets. Co-occurrence clustering excluded repertoires with fewer than 30,000 or more than 120,000 public chains, plus five with anomalous nucleotide sharing. TCRdb limited this immuneACCESS table to in-frame rearrangements with V and J called. A share of clones is missing; checked studies link under half to unresolved V genes, and the rest is unexplained. V and J calls and clone size come straight from that table; D and trimming were deduced from the DNA. The sample yields about 200,000 clones; under 80% were counted once. About 0.23% of the sample goes to the ten largest clones.

The cysteine opens and the phenylalanine closes a CDR3 of 15 amino acids. The CDR3 DNA has 45 bases and is translated from base 1. CDR1 and CDR2 were assigned from the germline V gene (reference sequence) as MNHEY and SMNVEV. V is pared back by 2 bases and J by 0 bases, with 10 bases lying between the germline termini. Turning to this clone: What antigen it recognizes has not been identified. Per-nucleotide qualities are absent, and no much larger clonotype sits a single base away.

In total, approximately 690 healthy bone marrow donors made up the cohort. At the time of sampling, all cohort members were nominally healthy, though unrecorded immune exposures were likely present. The donor tested CMV seronegative and was one of the 352 seronegative cohort members. Every donor gave a peripheral blood sample, and the peripheral blood mononuclear cells from that sample were used for TCR beta sequencing. Genomic DNA was extracted from the blood cell samples with the Qiagen DNeasy Blood Extraction Kit. The sample comprised PBMCs. The clonotype comes from a girl aged 2-10 years in good health and CMV-seronegative. The rearrangement combines TRBV27 with TRBJ1-1; no confident D gene assignment can be made. The CDR3: CASSLGSFLNTEAFF. The sequenced DNA: TGTGCCAGCAGTTTAGGCAGTTTCCTGAACACTGAAGCTTTCTTT.